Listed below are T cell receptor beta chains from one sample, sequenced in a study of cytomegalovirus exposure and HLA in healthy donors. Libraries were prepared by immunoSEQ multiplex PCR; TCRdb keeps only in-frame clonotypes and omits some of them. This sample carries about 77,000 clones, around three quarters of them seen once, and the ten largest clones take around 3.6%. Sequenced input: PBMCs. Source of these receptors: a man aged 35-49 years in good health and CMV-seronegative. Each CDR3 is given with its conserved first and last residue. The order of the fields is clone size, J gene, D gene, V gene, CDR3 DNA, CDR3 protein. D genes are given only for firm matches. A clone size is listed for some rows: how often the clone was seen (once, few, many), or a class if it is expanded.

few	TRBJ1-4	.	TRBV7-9	TGTGCCAGCAGCTTCCGACAGGCCGAAAAACTGTTTTTT	CASSFRQAEKLFF
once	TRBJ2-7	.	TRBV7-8	TGTGCCAGCAGCTTAGCTACCTACGAGCAGTACTTC	CASSLATYEQYF
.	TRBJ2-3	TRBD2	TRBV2	TGTGCCAGGGGGCAACTAGCGGGCACAGATACGCAGTATTTT	CARGQLAGTDTQYF
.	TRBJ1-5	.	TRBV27	TGTGCCAGCAGTTTTCAGGGGTTCGGCAATCAGCCCCAGCATTTT	CASSFQGFGNQPQHF
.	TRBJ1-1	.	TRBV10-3	TGTGCCACATTAAGGGGGGGGAACACTGAAGCTTTCTTT	CATLRGGNTEAFF
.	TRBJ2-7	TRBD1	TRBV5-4	TGTGCCAGCAGCTTAGACAGGGGAGACGAGCAGTACTTC	CASSLDRGDEQYF
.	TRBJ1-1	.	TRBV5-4	TGTGCCAGCAGCTCCGGCGGAGGGATCCTGAGAACTGAAGCTTTCTTT	CASSSGGGILRTEAFF
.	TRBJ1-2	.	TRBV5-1	TGCGCCAGCAGCTTGGACAGGGCGAACTATGGCTACACCTTC	CASSLDRANYGYTF
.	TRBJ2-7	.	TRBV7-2	TGTGCCAGCAGCTTAAGACAGAGCTCCTACGAGCAGTACTTC	CASSLRQSSYEQYF
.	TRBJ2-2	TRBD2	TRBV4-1	TGCGCCAGCAGCATTCCGGGGGGGAGCACCGGGGAGCTGTTTTTT	CASSIPGGSTGELFF
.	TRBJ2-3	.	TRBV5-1	TGCGCCAGCAGCTTGGCCGACAGCTACACAGATACGCAGTATTTT	CASSLADSYTDTQYF
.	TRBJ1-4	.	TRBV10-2	TGCGCCAGCAGTGAGTCGCCGGGAGGAGAGGAAAAACTGTTTTTT	CASSESPGGEEKLFF
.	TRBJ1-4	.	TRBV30	TGTGCCTGGAGACAGGGTTCGGATGAAAAACTGTTTTTT	CAWRQGSDEKLFF
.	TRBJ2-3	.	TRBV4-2	TGTGCCAGCAGCCGACAATCACAGGACACAGATACGCAGTATTTT	CASSRQSQDTDTQYF
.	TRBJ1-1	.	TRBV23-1	TGCGCCAGCAGTCATCCGTATCGGACATCGAACACTGAGGCTTTCTTT	CASSHPYRTSNTEAFF
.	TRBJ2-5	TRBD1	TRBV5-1	TGCGCCAGCAGCCTCGGAGGAGAAGGGGGCGAGACCCAGTACTTC	CASSLGGEGGETQYF
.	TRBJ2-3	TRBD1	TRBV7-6	TGTGCCAGCAGCTTAGGACAGGGGACAGATACGCAGTATTTT	CASSLGQGTDTQYF
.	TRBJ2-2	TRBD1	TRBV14	TGTGCCAGCAGCCAAGTTGCAGGGGGCGTCGGGGAGCTGTTTTTT	CASSQVAGGVGELFF
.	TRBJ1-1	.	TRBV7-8	TGTGCCAGCAGCTTCGTGGAGAGCACTGAAGCTTTCTTT	CASSFVESTEAFF
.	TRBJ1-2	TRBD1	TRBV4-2	TGTGCCAGCAGCCAAGATAGGGGGGACAGGGCCTACACCTTC	CASSQDRGDRAYTF
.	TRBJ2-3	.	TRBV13	TGTGCCAGCCGCTTGGCGGTAGCGACCCCAGATACGCAGTATTTT	CASRLAVATPDTQYF
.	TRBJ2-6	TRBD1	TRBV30	TGTGCCTGGAGGCGGGCAGGGGGCGAAGTCTCTGGGGCCAACGTCCTGACTTTC	CAWRRAGGEVSGANVLTF
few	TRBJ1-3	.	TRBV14	TGTGCCAGCAGCCAAGATACAGGCAGCTCTGGAAACACCATATATTTT	CASSQDTGSSGNTIYF
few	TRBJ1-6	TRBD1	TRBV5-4	TGTGCCAGCAGCTACCCGGGACAGGGGGTATCACCCCTCCACTTT	CASSYPGQGVSPLHF
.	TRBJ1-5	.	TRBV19	TGTGCCAGTAGTATTTCCTTCCCCGGGACAAAACCATATAGCAATCAGCCCCAGCATTTT	CASSISFPGTKPYSNQPQHF
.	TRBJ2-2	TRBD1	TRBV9	TGTGCCAGCAGCCCGCCTCCGGGACAGCTCGGGGAGCTGTTTTTT	CASSPPPGQLGELFF
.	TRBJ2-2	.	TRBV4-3	TGCGCCAGCAGCCAAGAAGGGGGACGCACCGGGGAGCTGTTTTTT	CASSQEGGRTGELFF
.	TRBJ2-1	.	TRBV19	TGTGCCAGTAGCAACAATGAGCAGTTCTTC	CASSNNEQFF
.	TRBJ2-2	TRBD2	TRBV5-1	TGCGCCAGCAGCACCCCGGGGGGGACTGCCCGCACCGGGGAGCTGTTTTTT	CASSTPGGTARTGELFF
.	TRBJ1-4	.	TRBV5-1	TGCGCCAGCAGACGACCCGACAGGAGTAATGAAAAACTGTTTTTT	CASRRPDRSNEKLFF
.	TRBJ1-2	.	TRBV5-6	TGTGCCAGCAGCCGGACAGCGCACTATGGCTACCCCTTC	CASSRTAHYGYPF
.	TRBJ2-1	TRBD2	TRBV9	TGTGCCAGCAGCGTAGCCCCTAGCGGGGGTTACAATGAGCAGTTCTTC	CASSVAPSGGYNEQFF
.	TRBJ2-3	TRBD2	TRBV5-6	TGTGCCAGCAGCTGGGGACTAGCGGGGTACAGCACAGATACGCAGTATTTT	CASSWGLAGYSTDTQYF
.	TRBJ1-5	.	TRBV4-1	TGCGCCAGCAGCCAACTGGGGGGAGGTCAGCCCCAGCATTTT	CASSQLGGGQPQHF
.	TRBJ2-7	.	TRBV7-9	TGTGCCAGCAGCCTTTCGTTTTGGCGGGGCAACGAGCAGTACTTC	CASSLSFWRGNEQYF
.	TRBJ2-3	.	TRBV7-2	TGTGCCAGCAGCTTAGAGGCATGGGCGGGGGCCACAGATACGCAGTATTTT	CASSLEAWAGATDTQYF
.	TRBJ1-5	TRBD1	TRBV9	TGTGCCAGCAGCGCGGGGGACAGGGATCAGCCCCAGCATTTT	CASSAGDRDQPQHF
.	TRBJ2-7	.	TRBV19	TGTGCCAGTAGTATAGTTCGGGGTATCTCCTACGAGCAGTACTTC	CASSIVRGISYEQYF
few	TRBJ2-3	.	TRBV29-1	TGCAGCGTTGAAGATTGGGGGCTAGCGGCCACAGATACGCAGTATTTT	CSVEDWGLAATDTQYF
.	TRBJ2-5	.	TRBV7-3	TGTGCCAGCAGCTCCTTGGAGTCCGGGGTCCAGTACTTC	CASSSLESGVQYF